The source of this T cell receptor gamma chain is a study of intestinal T cells in coeliac disease (dated by TCRdb to 2019 to 2021). Background for the entire study: Coeliac patients were much younger than controls, with mean ages of around 15 versus 51 years in the TRG cohort. In the TCR-delta (TRD) cohort, there were duodenal biopsies from around 10 coeliac disease patients and around 10 non-coeliac controls. Duodenal biopsies from around 34 coeliac disease patients and roughly 20 non-coeliac controls made up a second, larger TCR-gamma (TRG) cohort. General findings and caveats noted by the study authors: Clustering based on TRG put 51 of 54 biopsies (about 94%) in the right class, and the reported leave-one-out accuracy was around 90%. Coeliac and control groups differed significantly in age, although an age-split analysis did not yield significant classification. FFPE-derived DNA was found to be relatively degraded, and loss of a proportion of TCR sequences in each sample was likely caused by this degradation. In training, clustering based on TRD kmers put all 20 or so biopsies in the right class, and the reported leave-one-out accuracy was around 90%. Repeated CDR3 amino acid sequences could not be distinguished from PCR duplicates.

Per the germline V gene, EGSNGY is the CDR1 and YDSYNSKV is the CDR2. Ends trimmed: V by 0 bases, J by 3 bases; bases unmatched to a gene: 5. The CDR3 holds 14 amino acids from the cysteine to the phenylalanine. CDR3 DNA is the only sequence kept; it has 42 bases, read in frame from the first base. About this clone itself: Its antigen remains undetermined. The record has no base qualities; no much larger clone is one base away.

The library relied on multiplex PCR. Sequencing was performed on an Ion Torrent PGM. The LymphoTrack kit, which has primers carrying Illumina adapters, was used to amplify TRG repertoires from 200 ng of biopsy DNA. TRG amplicons were purified using AMPure XP beads, were quantified on a 2100 Bioanalyzer, and were pooled equimolarly. TRG libraries were sequenced on an Ion PGM instrument. As for the authors' bioinformatics: FastX discarded any read in which over 10% of nucleotides had a quality score below the third quartile for that patient. IMGT/HighV-QUEST was used to align the reads, assigning V, D and J genes, identifying CDR3 regions and assessing functionality. After the sequences were translated into amino acids, every sequence predicted to be non-functional was thrown out. CDR3s were split into kmers with and without positional annotation, PCA was performed on kmer frequencies, and samples were clustered using all 1023 combinations of PCs 1-10. Classification was validated by leave-one-out cross-validation, re-optimising parameters on the remaining samples each time. Shannon diversity was calculated using the vegan R package from repeated random subsamples equal to the lowest read count. After TCRdb called clones again from the public reads with CATT, rows with identical DNA were merged. These V and J calls originate from TCRdb's pipeline instead of the authors' own analysis. Within this sample are around 1,300 gamma-chain clones, with approximately 40% of them counted one time only. Of the sample, roughly 14% is held by the ten largest clones.

Genomic DNA was extracted with the QIAamp DNA FFPE tissue kit from ten 5-um FFPE scrolls per case. Classification of coeliac disease based on the TCR repertoire was tested using fully anonymised formalin-fixed paraffin-embedded duodenal biopsies that were surplus to diagnostic needs. The TCR comes from a human donor with celiac disease. The chain is encoded by TRGV2 joined to TRGJ1 or TRGJ2. Sequencing was performed on a duodenal biopsy. CDR3 loop: CATWDGPSYYKKLF. Here is the DNA: TGTGCCACCTGGGACGGGCCCTCTTATTATAAGAAACTCTTT.